This T cell receptor (beta chain) emerged from a study of T cells in localized non-small cell lung cancer. CDR3 length: 16 residues. Profiling relied on immunoSEQ multiplex PCR, and the TCRdb table lists in-frame clones only, not all of them. The repertoire consists of over 1,000 clones, with about 39% occurring once and the leading ten covering roughly 8.1%. General observations from the study: Uninvolved adjacent lung, not tumor, had the highest T cell clonality. The tumor had only one region sequenced, so heterogeneity remains possible.

Only a few counts were recorded for this clone. Its antigen is unidentified. This TCR was sampled from a woman aged 35-75 years with stage I lung adenocarcinoma. V gene TRBV1 combines with J gene TRBJ2-7; TRBD2, the table's D call, was not compared with the DNA. TRBV1 is given as a pseudogene. Sequencing used lung tumor tissue, obtained before any cancer treatment. The DNA of the CDR3 is TGCACCAGCAGCCAAGATGGGACTAGCGGGGTCTACGAGCAGTACTTC. The encoded protein is CTSSQDGTSGVYEQYF.